This T cell receptor (beta chain) was captured in a study of T cell responses to AZD1222 COVID-19 vaccine. Clones were sequenced by immunoSEQ multiplex PCR, and TCRdb holds only the in-frame ones, with some missing. Of 95,000 to 150,000 clones listed, around 84% are singletons. The sequence was collected from an adult who received the AZD1222 COVID-19 vaccine. The sequences come from peripheral blood, collected 28 days after the second AZD1222 dose.

The CDR3 loop is CATSRVGGGASYNEQFF. CDR3 bases: TGTGCCACCAGCAGAGTGGGCGGGGGGGCTTCCTACAATGAGCAGTTCTTC. The chain couples TRBV15 to TRBJ2-1, with 9 bases fitting TRBD2. With V trimmed by 1 base and J by 1 base, 5 bases remained unmatched. CDR1 and CDR2 (germline): LNHNV, YYDKDF (reference sequence). The CDR3 sequence is 17 residues long.